This T cell receptor beta chain emerged from a study of OX40 agonist ivuxolimab in advanced cancers. The CDR3 is 16 amino acids. V was clipped by 4 bases and J by 5 bases; unmatched bases: 9. Germline assignment: CDR1 LGHNA and CDR2 YSLEER. Assay: immunoSEQ multiplex PCR; the TCRdb copy retains only in-frame clones and omits some. The table records about 69,000 clones, around 87% of them present only once. The chain combines TRBV4-3 with TRBJ2-5; 11 bases line up with TRBD1. The sequences come from CD4+ or CD8+ T cells sorted from blood, collected in a trial of the OX40 agonist ivuxolimab. The clonotype comes from an adult with an advanced solid tumor such as melanoma, head and neck, liver or kidney cancer. CDR3 residues: CASSPGGTGGVETQYF. For the CDR3, the DNA is TGCGCCAGCAGCCCAGGGGGGACAGGGGGGGTCGAGACCCAGTACTTC.